This paragraph covers one TCR beta chain sequence. What it recognizes is unknown. These data belong to a study of T cells after yellow fever vaccination. Across the study: Low-cell-number fractions underwent preparation using SMART-Seq v4 Ultra Low Input. Whole-study results and caveats: After the booster, around 95% of CD4 and 75% to 90% of CD8 primary-response clones were re-detected. Compared with primary, the secondary response was weaker and peaked at day 5, not 15.

Making TCR cDNA involved 5'RACE template switching, which added UMIs and a universal primer site. TCRdb reprocessed the 5' RACE reads with MiXCR, giving one entry per CDR3 protein. The sample has about 150,000 distinct CDR3 sequences, approximately 6.2% seen once. The sequence was obtained from a young man who received the YFV17D yellow fever vaccine. Sequenced material: CD4+ T cells sorted from PBMCs, taken on the day of the first yellow fever vaccination.

The CDR3 region is CASSLSAAGPPVWDTEAFF. In nucleotides, the CDR3 is TGTGCCAGCTCCCTCTCGGCAGCGGGTCCCCCCGTATGGGACACTGAAGCTTTCTTT. The chain carries TRBV18 and TRBJ1-1; D is undetermined. CDR3 length: 19 amino acids. V lost 6 bases to trimming and J lost 3 bases, with 29 bases between them. Germline V gives CDR1 KGHSH, CDR2 LQKENI.